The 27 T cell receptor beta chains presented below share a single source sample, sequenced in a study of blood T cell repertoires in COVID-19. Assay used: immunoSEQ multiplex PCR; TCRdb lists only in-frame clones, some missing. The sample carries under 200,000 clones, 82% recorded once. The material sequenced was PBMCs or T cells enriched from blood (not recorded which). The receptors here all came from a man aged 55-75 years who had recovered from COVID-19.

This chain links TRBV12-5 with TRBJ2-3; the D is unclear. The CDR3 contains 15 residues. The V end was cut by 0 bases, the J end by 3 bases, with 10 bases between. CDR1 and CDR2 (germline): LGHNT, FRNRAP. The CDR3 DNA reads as TGTGCTAGTGGTTTGGTACGGGTGGAGACAGATACGCAGTATTTT. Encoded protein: CASGLVRVETDTQYF.

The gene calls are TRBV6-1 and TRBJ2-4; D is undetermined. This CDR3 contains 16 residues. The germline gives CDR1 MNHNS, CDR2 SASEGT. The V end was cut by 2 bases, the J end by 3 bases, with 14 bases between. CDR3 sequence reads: CASSEMRGVGKNIQYF. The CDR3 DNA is TGTGCCAGCAGTGAAATGCGAGGCGTCGGCAAAAACATTCAGTACTTC.

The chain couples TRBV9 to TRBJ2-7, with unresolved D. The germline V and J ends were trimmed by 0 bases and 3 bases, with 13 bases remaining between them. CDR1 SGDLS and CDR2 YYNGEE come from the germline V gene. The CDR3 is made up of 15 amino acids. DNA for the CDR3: TGTGCCAGCAGCGTAGGAGGCGACGTAATCTACGAGCAGTACTTC. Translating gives CASSVGGDVIYEQYF.

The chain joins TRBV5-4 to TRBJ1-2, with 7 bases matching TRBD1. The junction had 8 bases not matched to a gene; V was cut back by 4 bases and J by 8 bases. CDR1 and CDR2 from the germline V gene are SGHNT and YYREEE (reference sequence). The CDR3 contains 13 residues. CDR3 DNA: TGTGCCAGCAGCCCCCAGACAGGGAAGGGCTACACCTTC. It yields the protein CASSPQTGKGYTF.

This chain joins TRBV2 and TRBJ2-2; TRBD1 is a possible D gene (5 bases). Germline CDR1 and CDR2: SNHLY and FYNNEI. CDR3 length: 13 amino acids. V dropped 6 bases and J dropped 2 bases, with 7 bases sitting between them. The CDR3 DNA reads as TGTGCCAGCAGCTGGACAAACACCGGGGAGCTGTTTTTT. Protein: CASSWTNTGELFF. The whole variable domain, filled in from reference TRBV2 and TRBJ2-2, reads EPEVTQTPSHQVTQMGQEVILRCVPISNHLYFYWYRQILGQKVEFLVSFYNNEISEKSEIFDDQFSVERPDGSNFTLKIRSTKLEDSAMYFCASSWTNTGELFFGEGSRLTVL.

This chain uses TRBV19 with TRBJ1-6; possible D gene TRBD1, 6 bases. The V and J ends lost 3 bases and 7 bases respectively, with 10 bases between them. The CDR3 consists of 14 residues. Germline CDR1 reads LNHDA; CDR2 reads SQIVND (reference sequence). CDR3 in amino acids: CASSMGHRNSPLHF. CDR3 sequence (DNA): TGTGCCAGTAGTATGGGACACAGAAATTCACCCCTCCACTTT.

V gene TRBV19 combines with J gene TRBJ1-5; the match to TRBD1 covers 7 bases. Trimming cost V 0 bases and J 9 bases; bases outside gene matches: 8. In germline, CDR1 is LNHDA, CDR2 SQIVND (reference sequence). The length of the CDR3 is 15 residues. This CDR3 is CASSIEGGGHSPQHF. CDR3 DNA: TGTGCCAGTAGTATAGAAGGAGGGGGCCATTCGCCCCAGCATTTT.

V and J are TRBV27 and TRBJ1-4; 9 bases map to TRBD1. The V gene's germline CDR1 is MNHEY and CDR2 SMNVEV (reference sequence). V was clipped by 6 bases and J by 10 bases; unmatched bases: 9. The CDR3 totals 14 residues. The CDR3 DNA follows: TGTGCCAGCAGCTCTCGGGACAGGGTAGGAAAACTGTTTTTT. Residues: CASSSRDRVGKLFF.

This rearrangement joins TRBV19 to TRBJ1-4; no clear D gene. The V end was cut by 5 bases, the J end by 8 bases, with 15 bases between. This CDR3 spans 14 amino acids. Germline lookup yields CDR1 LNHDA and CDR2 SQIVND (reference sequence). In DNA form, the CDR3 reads TGTGCCAGTAGTGCCCCCCGGTTAACGGAAAAACTGTTTTTT. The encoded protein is CASSAPRLTEKLFF.

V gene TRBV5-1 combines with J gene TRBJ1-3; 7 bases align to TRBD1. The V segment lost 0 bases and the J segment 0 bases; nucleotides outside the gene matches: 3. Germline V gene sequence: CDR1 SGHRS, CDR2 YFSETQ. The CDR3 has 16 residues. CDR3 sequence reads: CASSLAPGGSGNTIYF. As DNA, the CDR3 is TGCGCCAGCAGCTTGGCCCCAGGGGGCTCTGGAAACACCATATATTTT.

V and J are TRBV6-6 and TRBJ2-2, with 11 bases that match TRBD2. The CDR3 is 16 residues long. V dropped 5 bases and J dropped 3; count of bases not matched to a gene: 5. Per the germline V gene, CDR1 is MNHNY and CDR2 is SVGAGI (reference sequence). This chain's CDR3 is CASSRGLAGHTGELFF. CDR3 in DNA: TGTGCCAGCAGTCGAGGACTAGCGGGTCACACCGGGGAGCTGTTTTTT.

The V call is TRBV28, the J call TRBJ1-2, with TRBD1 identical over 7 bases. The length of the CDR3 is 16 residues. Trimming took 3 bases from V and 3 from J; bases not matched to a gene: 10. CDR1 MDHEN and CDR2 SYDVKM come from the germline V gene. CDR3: CASSFPRGREDYGYTF. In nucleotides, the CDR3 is TGTGCCAGCAGTTTTCCGAGGGGGCGAGAGGACTATGGCTACACCTTC.

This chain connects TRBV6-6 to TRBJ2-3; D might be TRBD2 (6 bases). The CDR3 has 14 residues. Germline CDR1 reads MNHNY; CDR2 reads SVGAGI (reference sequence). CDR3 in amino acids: CVTRREASTDTQYF. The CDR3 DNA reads TGTGTCACACGGAGGGAGGCTAGCACAGATACGCAGTATTTT.

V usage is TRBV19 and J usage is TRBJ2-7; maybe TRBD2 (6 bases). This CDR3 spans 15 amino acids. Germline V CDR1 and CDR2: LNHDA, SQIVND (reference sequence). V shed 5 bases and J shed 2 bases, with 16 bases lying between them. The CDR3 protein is CASSSSGTGPYEQYF. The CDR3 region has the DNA TGTGCCAGTAGTTCTTCCGGGACTGGACCCTACGAGCAGTACTTC.

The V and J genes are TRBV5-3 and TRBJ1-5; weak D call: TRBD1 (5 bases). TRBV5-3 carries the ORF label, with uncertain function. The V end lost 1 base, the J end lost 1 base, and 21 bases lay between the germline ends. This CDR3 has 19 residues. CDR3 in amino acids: CARSLSLDTPRESNQPQHF. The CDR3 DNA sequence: TGTGCCAGAAGCTTGTCCCTAGACACCCCCAGGGAAAGCAATCAGCCCCAGCATTTT.

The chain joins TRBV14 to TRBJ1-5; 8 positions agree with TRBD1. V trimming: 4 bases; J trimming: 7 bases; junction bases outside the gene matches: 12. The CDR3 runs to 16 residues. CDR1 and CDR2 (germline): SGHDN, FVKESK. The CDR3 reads CASSLGQGALGQPQHF. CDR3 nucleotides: TGTGCCAGCAGCCTGGGGCAGGGGGCACTAGGGCAGCCCCAGCATTTT.

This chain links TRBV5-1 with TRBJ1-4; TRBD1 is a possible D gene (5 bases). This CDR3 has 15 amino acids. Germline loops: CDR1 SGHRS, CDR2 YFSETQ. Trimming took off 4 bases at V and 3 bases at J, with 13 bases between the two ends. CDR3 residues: CASSPGDRPNEKLFF. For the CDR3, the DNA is TGCGCCAGCAGCCCGGGCGACAGACCTAATGAAAAACTGTTTTTT. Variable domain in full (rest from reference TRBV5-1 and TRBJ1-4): KAGVTQTPRYLIKTRGQQVTLSCSPISGHRSVSWYQQTPGQGLQFLFEYFSETQRNKGNFPGRFSGRQFSNSRSEMNVSTLELGDSALYLCASSPGDRPNEKLFFGSGTQLSVL.

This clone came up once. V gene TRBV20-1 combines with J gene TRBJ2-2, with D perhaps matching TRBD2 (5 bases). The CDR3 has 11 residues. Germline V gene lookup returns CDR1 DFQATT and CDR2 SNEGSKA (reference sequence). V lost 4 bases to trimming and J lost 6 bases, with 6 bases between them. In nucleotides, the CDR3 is TGCAGTGCTACTAGCCCCGGGGAGCTGTTTTTT. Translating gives CSATSPGELFF.

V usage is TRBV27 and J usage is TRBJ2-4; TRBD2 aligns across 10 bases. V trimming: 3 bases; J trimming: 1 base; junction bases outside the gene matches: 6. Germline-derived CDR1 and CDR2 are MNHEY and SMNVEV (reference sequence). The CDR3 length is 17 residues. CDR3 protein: CASSFRRTSGAKNIQYF. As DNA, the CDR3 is TGTGCCAGCAGTTTCCGCCGGACTAGCGGCGCCAAAAACATTCAGTACTTC.

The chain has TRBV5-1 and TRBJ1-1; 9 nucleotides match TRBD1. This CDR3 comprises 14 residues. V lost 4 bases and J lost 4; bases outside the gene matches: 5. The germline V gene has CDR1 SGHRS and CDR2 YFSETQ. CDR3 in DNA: TGCGCCAGCAGCGCCGGACAGGGGAGCACTGAAGCTTTCTTT. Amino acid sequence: CASSAGQGSTEAFF.

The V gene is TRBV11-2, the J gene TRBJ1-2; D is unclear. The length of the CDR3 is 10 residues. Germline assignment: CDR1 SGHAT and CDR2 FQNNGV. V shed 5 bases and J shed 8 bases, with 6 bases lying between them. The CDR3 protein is CASSSPGYTF. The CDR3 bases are TGTGCCAGCAGCAGCCCGGGCTACACCTTC.

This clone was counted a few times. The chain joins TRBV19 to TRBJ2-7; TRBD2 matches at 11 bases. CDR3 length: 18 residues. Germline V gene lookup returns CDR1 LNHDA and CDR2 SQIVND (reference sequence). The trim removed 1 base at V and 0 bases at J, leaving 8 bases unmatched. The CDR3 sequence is CASSIGVGLADGSYEQYF. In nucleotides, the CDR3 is TGTGCCAGTAGTATAGGGGTGGGACTAGCGGACGGCTCCTACGAGCAGTACTTC.

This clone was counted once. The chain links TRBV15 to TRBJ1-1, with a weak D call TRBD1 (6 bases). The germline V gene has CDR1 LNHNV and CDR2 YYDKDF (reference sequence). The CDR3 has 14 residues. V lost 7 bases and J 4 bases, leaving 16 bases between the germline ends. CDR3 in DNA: TGTGCCACCAAGTACCAGGGGCAGGCCACTGAAGCTTTCTTT. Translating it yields CATKYQGQATEAFF.

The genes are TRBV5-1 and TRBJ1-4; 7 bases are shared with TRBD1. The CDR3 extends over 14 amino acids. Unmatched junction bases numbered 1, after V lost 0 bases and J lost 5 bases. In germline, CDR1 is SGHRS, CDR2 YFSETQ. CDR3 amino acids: CASSLGGGNEKLFF. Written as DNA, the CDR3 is TGCGCCAGCAGCTTGGGAGGGGGCAATGAAAAACTGTTTTTT.

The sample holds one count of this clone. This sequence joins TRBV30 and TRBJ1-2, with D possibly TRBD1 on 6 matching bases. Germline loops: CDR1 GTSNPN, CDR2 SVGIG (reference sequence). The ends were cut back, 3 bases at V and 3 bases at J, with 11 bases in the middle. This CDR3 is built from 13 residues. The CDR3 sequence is CAWRMGGHYGYTF. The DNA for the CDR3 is TGTGCCTGGAGAATGGGGGGGCACTATGGCTACACCTTC.

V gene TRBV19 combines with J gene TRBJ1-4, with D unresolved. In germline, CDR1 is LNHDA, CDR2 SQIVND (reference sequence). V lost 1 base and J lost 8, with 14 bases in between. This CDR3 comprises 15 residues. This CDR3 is CASSIGVRLAEKLFF. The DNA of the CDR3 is TGTGCCAGTAGTATAGGAGTCAGACTGGCGGAAAAACTGTTTTTT.

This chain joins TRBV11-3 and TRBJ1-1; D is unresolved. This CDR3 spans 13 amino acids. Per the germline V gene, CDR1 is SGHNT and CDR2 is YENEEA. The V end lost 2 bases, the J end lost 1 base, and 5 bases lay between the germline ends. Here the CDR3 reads CASSLNQNTEAFF. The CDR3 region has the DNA TGTGCCAGCAGCTTAAATCAGAACACTGAAGCTTTCTTT.